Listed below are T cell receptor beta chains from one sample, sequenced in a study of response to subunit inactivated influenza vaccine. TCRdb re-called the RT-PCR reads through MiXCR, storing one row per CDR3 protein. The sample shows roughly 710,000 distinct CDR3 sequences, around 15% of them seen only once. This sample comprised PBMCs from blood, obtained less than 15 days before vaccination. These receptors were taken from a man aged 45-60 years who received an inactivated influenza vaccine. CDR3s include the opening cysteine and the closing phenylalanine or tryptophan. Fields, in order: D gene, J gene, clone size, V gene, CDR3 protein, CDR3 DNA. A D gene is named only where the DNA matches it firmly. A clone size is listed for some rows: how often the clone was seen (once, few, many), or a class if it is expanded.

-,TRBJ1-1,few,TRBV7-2,CASRPDTSNTEAFF,TGTGCCAGCAGGCCGGACACTTCGAACACTGAAGCTTTCTTT
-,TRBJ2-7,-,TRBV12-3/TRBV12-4,CASSRRRDYEQYF,TGTGCCAGCAGCCGCCGGAGAGACTACGAGCAGTACTTC
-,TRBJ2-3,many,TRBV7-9,CASSLVDTQYF,TGTGCCAGCAGCTTAGTAGATACGCAGTATTTT
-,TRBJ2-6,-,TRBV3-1,CASSPVNSGANVLTF,TGTGCCAGCAGCCCGGTGAACTCTGGGGCCAACGTCCTGACTTTC
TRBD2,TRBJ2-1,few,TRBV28,CASSLLGTSGVRDEQFF,TGTGCCAGCAGTTTGCTGGGGACTAGCGGGGTTAGGGATGAGCAGTTCTTC
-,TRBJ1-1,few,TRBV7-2,CASSLIGTEAFF,TGTGCCAGCAGCTTAATTGGAACTGAAGCTTTCTTT
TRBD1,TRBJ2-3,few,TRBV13,CASSGQGDGTDTQYF,TGTGCCAGCAGCGGACAGGGGGACGGGACAGATACGCAGTATTTT
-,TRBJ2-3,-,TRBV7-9,CASRVITGPGTQYF,TGTGCCAGCAGGGTAATAACGGGGCCCGGTACGCAGTATTTT
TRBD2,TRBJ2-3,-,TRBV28,CASSLSSGILQDTQYF,TGTGCCAGCAGTTTATCAAGCGGGATCCTTCAAGATACGCAGTATTTT
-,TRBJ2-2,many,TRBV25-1,CASKGIGQTYGELFF,TGTGCCAGCAAGGGAATTGGCCAAACTTACGGGGAGCTGTTTTTT
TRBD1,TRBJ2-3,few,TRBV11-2,CASSFGDSLTDTQYF,TGTGCCAGCAGCTTCGGGGACAGCCTCACAGATACGCAGTATTTT
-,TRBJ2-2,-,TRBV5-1,CASSLIGANTGELFF,TGCGCCAGCAGCTTGATAGGGGCGAACACCGGGGAGCTGTTTTTT
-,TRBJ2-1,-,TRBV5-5,CASSLEAETMNNEQFF,TGTGCCAGCAGCTTGGAGGCGGAGACCATGAACAATGAGCAGTTCTTC
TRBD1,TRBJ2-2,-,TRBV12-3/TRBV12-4,CASSPGTGVNTGELFF,TGTGCCAGCAGCCCAGGGACAGGGGTCAACACCGGGGAGCTGTTTTTT
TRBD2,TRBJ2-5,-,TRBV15,CATSGLAPYQETQYF,TGTGCCACCAGCGGACTAGCCCCCTACCAAGAGACCCAGTACTTC
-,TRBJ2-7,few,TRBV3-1,CASSQPGQEDEQYF,TGTGCCAGCAGCCAACCGGGACAAGAAGACGAGCAGTACTTC
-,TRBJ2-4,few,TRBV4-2,CASSQSWIAKNIQYF,TGTGCCAGCAGCCAATCCTGGATAGCCAAAAACATTCAGTACTTC
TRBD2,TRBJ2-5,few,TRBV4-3,CASSQAGGPWETQYF,TGCGCCAGCAGCCAAGCGGGAGGGCCATGGGAGACCCAGTACTTC
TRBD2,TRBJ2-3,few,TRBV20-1,CSARDLQSISGGPASRTDTQYF,TGCAGTGCTAGAGATCTGCAGTCCATCAGCGGGGGGCCGGCATCGAGGACAGATACGCAGTATTTT
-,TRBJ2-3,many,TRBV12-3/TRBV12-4,CASRSSGSTDTQYF,TGTGCCAGCAGGTCAAGCGGTAGCACAGATACGCAGTATTTT
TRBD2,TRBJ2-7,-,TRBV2,CASARGLAYEQYF,TGTGCCAGCGCAAGAGGACTAGCCTACGAGCAGTACTTC
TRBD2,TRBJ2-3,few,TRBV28,CASSPMQGTSGRVTDTQYF,TGTGCCAGCAGCCCCATGCAGGGGACTAGCGGGAGAGTCACAGATACGCAGTATTTT
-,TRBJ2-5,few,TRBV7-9,CASSLSSTQRETQYF,TGTGCCAGCAGCTTAAGTAGCACCCAACGGGAGACCCAGTACTTC
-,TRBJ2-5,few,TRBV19,CALFPGRHQETQYF,TGTGCTCTATTCCCGGGGAGACACCAAGAGACCCAGTACTTC
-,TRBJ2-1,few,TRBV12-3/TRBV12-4,CASSFQLNEQFF,TGTGCCAGCAGTTTCCAACTCAATGAGCAGTTCTTC
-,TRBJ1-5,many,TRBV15,CATSRSPAQPQHF,TGTGCCACCAGCAGATCCCCGGCGCAGCCCCAGCATTTT
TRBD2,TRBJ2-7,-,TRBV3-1,CASSQGEWRLAGTGEQYF,TGTGCCAGCAGCCAAGGGGAGTGGAGACTAGCGGGAACCGGCGAGCAGTACTTC
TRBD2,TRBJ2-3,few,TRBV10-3,CATWTSGIQDTQYF,TGTGCCACGTGGACTAGCGGGATTCAAGATACGCAGTATTTT